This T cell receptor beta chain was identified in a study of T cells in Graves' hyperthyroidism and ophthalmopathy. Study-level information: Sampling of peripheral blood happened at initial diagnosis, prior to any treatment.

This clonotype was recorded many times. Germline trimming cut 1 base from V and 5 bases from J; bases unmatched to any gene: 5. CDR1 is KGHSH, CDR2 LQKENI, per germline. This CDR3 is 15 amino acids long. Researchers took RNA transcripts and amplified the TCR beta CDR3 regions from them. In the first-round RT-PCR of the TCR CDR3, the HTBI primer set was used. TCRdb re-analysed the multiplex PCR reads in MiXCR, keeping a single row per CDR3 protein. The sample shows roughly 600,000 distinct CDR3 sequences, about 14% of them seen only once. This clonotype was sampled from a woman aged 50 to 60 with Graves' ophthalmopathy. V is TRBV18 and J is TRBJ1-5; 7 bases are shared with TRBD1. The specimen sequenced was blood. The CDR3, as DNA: TGTGCCAGCTCACCACGAAGGGGGCGGGATCAGCCCCAGCATTTT. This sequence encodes CASSPRRGRDQPQHF.